This T cell receptor (beta chain) was identified in a study of radiation and T cells in renal cell carcinoma. Regarding the study as a whole: In blood, top tumor clones expanded by 2 weeks, shrinking by 4.

With regard to this clone: The antigen remains undetermined.

CDR1 and CDR2 (germline): LNHNV, YYDKDF (reference sequence). The V end was cut by 0 bases, the J end by 0 bases, with 9 bases between. This CDR3 region has 15 residues. Time point: blood 4 weeks post-SBRT, at nephrectomy. Treatment indicated: 15 Gy SBRT to primary tumor, nephrectomy 4 weeks later. Nephrectomy followed 15 Gy stereotactic body radiation by 4 weeks. Clones were sequenced by immunoSEQ multiplex PCR, and TCRdb holds only the in-frame ones, with some missing. The table lists 130,000 to 150,000 clones, approximately 86% of them singletons. The clonotype originates from a woman between 45 and 60 years old with renal cell carcinoma. Material: blood, obtained from a patient whose treatment included radiotherapy and nephrectomy. The chain uses TRBV15 and TRBJ2-7, with D uncertain. CDR3: CATSREGRSSYEQYF. The CDR3 nucleotides are TGTGCCACCAGCAGAGAGGGCAGAAGCTCCTACGAGCAGTACTTC. The full variable domain, with the rest looked up from reference TRBV15 and TRBJ2-7, is DAMVIQNPRYQVTQFGKPVTLSCSQTLNHNVMYWYQQKSSQAPKLLFHYYDKDFNNEADTPDNFQSRRPNTSFCFLDIRSPGLGDTAMYLCATSREGRSSYEQYFGPGTRLTVT.